One sample yielded the 29 T cell receptor beta chains listed below, sequenced in a study of blood T cells in healthy people across ages. A second PCR of 7 to 11 cycles used a sample-barcoded 5' primer and a J-beta primer mix. TCRdb recomputed calls from the 5' RACE reads with MiXCR, one row per CDR3 protein. Seen here are hundreds of thousands of distinct CDR3 sequences, 32% observed once, and the top ten hold 15% to 19%. Source material: blood. These receptor sequences come from a woman of 80 years or more in good health.

As for this clonotype: It may be a read error: a sequence one base away is much more abundant. The chain is built from TRBV12-3 or TRBV12-4 and TRBJ2-6; D is perhaps TRBD2 (7 bases). This CDR3 is built from 14 residues. The CDR3 coding sequence is TGTGCCAGCAGTCGGGTGGGGGGGGCCGACGTCCTGACTTTC. This translates into CASSRVGGADVLTF.

This clonotype was detected many times. V gene TRBV12-3 or TRBV12-4 combines with J gene TRBJ2-5; D is perhaps TRBD2 (7 bases). The CDR3 has 17 residues. Deletions cut 1 base from V and 3 bases from J, with 18 bases between. CDR3 in DNA: TGTGCCAGCAGTTTAGAAGGCCCCCGGGGGGCCAAAGAGACCCAGTACTTC. It is translated as CASSLEGPRGAKETQYF.

On this clonotype itself: Being one base from a much bigger clone, this may be a read error. The genes are TRBV5-1 and TRBJ1-6; 7 bases map to TRBD1. The germline gives CDR1 SGHRS, CDR2 YFSETQ. The CDR3 spans 15 residues. J lost 10 bases, V lost 7 bases, and 14 bases had no gene match. For the CDR3, the DNA is TGCGCCAGCTCCGGAGGAGGGGGCTCCTACTCACCCCTCCACTTT. Its translation: CASSGGGGSYSPLHF.

This clonotype was counted ten times or more. This chain joins TRBV5-5 and TRBJ2-2; D unresolved. CDR1 and CDR2 from the germline V gene are SGHKS and YYEKEE (reference sequence). V gave up 0 bases and J gave up 0 bases, with 6 bases separating them. The CDR3 runs to 15 residues. The CDR3 region is CASSLEIANTGELFF. CDR3 nucleotides: TGTGCCAGCAGCTTGGAGATCGCGAACACCGGGGAGCTGTTTTTT.

This chain uses TRBV5-1 with TRBJ1-1; D remains ambiguous. Germline assignment: CDR1 SGHRS and CDR2 YFSETQ. CDR3 length: 11 amino acids. The V end was cut by 4 bases, the J end by 9 bases, with 10 bases between. The CDR3 nucleotides are TGCGCCAGCAGCCCCAACGGGAAAGCTTTCTTT. Translated: CASSPNGKAFF. Full variable domain (remainder filled in from reference TRBV5-1 and TRBJ1-1): KAGVTQTPRYLIKTRGQQVTLSCSPISGHRSVSWYQQTPGQGLQFLFEYFSETQRNKGNFPGRFSGRQFSNSRSEMNVSTLELGDSALYLCASSPNGKAFFGQGTRLTVV.

This clonotype is a singleton in its sample. The chain links TRBV4-3 to TRBJ2-7; 7 bases match TRBD1. The CDR3 is 15 residues long. Germline lookup yields CDR1 LGHNA and CDR2 YSLEER. The trim removed 1 base at V and 1 base at J, leaving 4 bases unmatched. The CDR3 sequence: CASSQGGQPSYEQYF. The CDR3 DNA reads as TGCGCCAGCAGCCAAGGGGGACAGCCGTCCTACGAGCAGTACTTC.

Only a few counts were recorded for this clonotype. Possible read error: a much larger clone is one base away. This chain connects TRBV6-2 or TRBV6-3 to TRBJ2-1; the D call may be TRBD1 or TRBD2 (5 bases each). The CDR3 has 14 amino acids. Germline lookup yields CDR1 MNHEY and CDR2 SVGEGT. Trimming removed 4 bases at V and 4 bases at J, with 11 bases between. CDR3 sequence reads: CASSWGTIYNEQFF. CDR3 coding DNA: TGTGCCAGCAGTTGGGGGACGATTTACAATGAGCAGTTCTTC.

This clonotype was recorded many times. The J gene is TRBJ1-2, the V gene TRBV7-9; no reliable D call. CDR1 and CDR2 (germline): SEHNR, FQNEAQ (reference sequence). With 5 bases removed from V and 8 bases from J, the gap between germline ends came to 21 bases. The CDR3 spans 15 residues. CDR3 nucleotides: TGTGCCAGCAGCCCACCCGAGAGGCGTCGTGAAGGCTACACCTTC. This encodes CASSPPERRREGYTF. Filled out from reference TRBV7-9 and TRBJ1-2, the complete variable domain reads DTGVSQNPRHKITKRGQNVTFRCDPISEHNRLYWYRQTLGQGPEFLTYFQNEAQLEKSRLLSDRFSAERPKGSFSTLEIQRTEQGDSAMYLCASSPPERRREGYTFGSGTRLTVV.

This clonotype was seen many times. This chain uses TRBV5-6 with TRBJ1-5; the D is unclear. This CDR3 contains 15 residues. V lost 1 base to trimming and J lost 2 bases, with 10 bases between them. Looked up from germline, CDR1 is SGHDT and CDR2 is YYEEEE. The CDR3 sequence: CASSLRAGGNQPQHF. The CDR3 DNA is TGTGCCAGCAGCTTGAGGGCCGGGGGCAATCAGCCCCAGCATTTT.

This clonotype came up many times. The V call is TRBV7-2, the J call TRBJ2-7, with 10 positions matching TRBD1. Germline CDR1 SGHTA, CDR2 FQGNSA. This CDR3 contains 14 residues. With 2 bases clipped from V and 9 bases from J, the junction kept 7 bases outside the gene matches. The CDR3 reads CASSLPGTGDLQYF. CDR3 sequence (DNA): TGTGCCAGCAGCTTACCTGGGACAGGGGATCTGCAGTACTTC.

This clonotype was picked up many times. CDR3 in DNA: TGCGCCAGCAGCCAAGATGAAAACGCCGGTAATAGGTCACCCCTCCACTTT. Translating it yields CASSQDENAGNRSPLHF. This rearrangement joins TRBV4-1 to TRBJ1-6; D not certain. This CDR3 is built from 17 residues. V was clipped by 0 bases and J by 10 bases, with 19 bases between them. From germline, CDR1 is MGHRA and CDR2 YSYEKL.

Points on this clonotype: Just one base apart from a much larger clone, this may be a read error. The chain has TRBV28 and TRBJ2-5, with unresolved D. This CDR3 contains 13 residues. Trimming cost V 1 base and J 11 bases, with 14 bases left between them. In germline, CDR1 is MDHEN, CDR2 SYDVKM. DNA of the CDR3: TGTGCCAGCAGTTTATCGTGGCAGAATGAGCAGTACTTC. As protein: CASSLSWQNEQYF.

This chain uses TRBV20-1 with TRBJ2-7; D might be TRBD2 (5 bases). The V end lost 1 base, the J end lost 5 bases, and 18 bases lay between the germline ends. The CDR3 totals 15 residues. Germline assignment: CDR1 DFQATT and CDR2 SNEGSKA (reference sequence). CDR3 sequence: CSARVGGDSRDEQYF. The CDR3 region has the DNA TGCAGTGCTAGAGTTGGAGGAGATAGCCGGGACGAGCAGTACTTC.

At least ten counts were recorded for this clonotype. This rearrangement joins TRBV6-5 to TRBJ2-7; 11 bases align to TRBD1. CDR1 and CDR2 from the germline V gene are MNHEY and SVGAGI. The CDR3 is 16 residues long. The V gene end was trimmed by 6 bases and the J gene end by 4 bases; junction bases not matched to a gene: 11. CDR3 loop: CASSLIGTGGLYEQYF. CDR3 sequence (DNA): TGTGCCAGCAGCCTTATTGGGACAGGGGGATTGTACGAGCAGTACTTC.

This clonotype was detected many times. The chain uses TRBV6-1 and TRBJ2-7, with D perhaps matching TRBD1 (6 bases). The germline CDR1 and CDR2 sequences are MNHNS and SASEGT. There are 14 residues in the CDR3. V lost 3 bases to trimming and J lost 6 bases, with 15 bases between them. CDR3 in DNA: TGTGCCAGCAGTGAGGAGGCAGGGGTCGGCGAGCAGTACTTC. Protein: CASSEEAGVGEQYF.

This clonotype has at least ten counts. The CDR3 loop is CAWSAGTGGHYGYTF. The CDR3 DNA sequence: TGTGCCTGGAGTGCAGGGACAGGGGGTCACTATGGCTACACCTTC. This chain uses TRBV30 with TRBJ1-2, with 11 bases fitting TRBD1. Trimming removed 1 base from V and 3 bases from J; junction bases left unmatched: 4. Germline CDR1 reads GTSNPN; CDR2 reads SVGIG (reference sequence). The CDR3 has 15 residues.

The chain has TRBV5-1 and TRBJ2-5, with 9 bases lining up with TRBD2. The V gene end was trimmed by 2 bases and the J gene end by 5 bases; junction bases not matched to a gene: 10. CDR3 length equals 16 residues. Germline CDR1 SGHRS, CDR2 YFSETQ. The CDR3 protein is CASSLITGTSMETQYF. CDR3 in DNA: TGCGCCAGCAGCTTAATCACCGGGACTAGCATGGAGACCCAGTACTTC.

This clonotype has more than one count but fewer than ten. Possible read error: a much larger clone is one base away. The chain combines TRBV15 with TRBJ1-1, with 11 bases identical to TRBD1. This CDR3 spans 15 amino acids. Per the germline V gene, CDR1 is LNHNV and CDR2 is YYDKDF (reference sequence). Here the CDR3 DNA reads TGTGCCACCGGCAGAGGGACAGGGGGGTGGACTGAAGCTTTCTTT. This codes for CATGRGTGGWTEAFF.

This clonotype was counted ten times or more. The chain carries TRBV20-1 and TRBJ1-4; 7 bases align to TRBD1. With V trimmed by 0 bases and J by 4 bases, 14 bases remained unmatched. This CDR3 is 18 amino acids long. Germline V lookup: CDR1 DFQATT, CDR2 SNEGSKA (reference sequence). As DNA, the CDR3 is TGCAGTGCTAGAGACGGCCTGTACCGGGGACAGCTTAATGAAAAACTGTTTTTT. This gives the protein CSARDGLYRGQLNEKLFF.

This clonotype appeared many times. CDR3 sequence reads: CASSSGRVGNEQFF. CDR3 nucleotide sequence: TGTGCCAGCAGTTCCGGCAGGGTGGGCAATGAGCAGTTCTTC. The chain combines TRBV12-3 or TRBV12-4 with TRBJ2-1, with a possible D match to TRBD1 (5 bases). The CDR3 has 14 residues. V lost 4 bases, J lost 6 bases, and 13 bases lay in between.

This clonotype was found many times. The chain couples TRBV5-1 to TRBJ2-3; no reliable D call. The V gene lost 5 bases and the J gene lost 7 bases, with 17 bases spanning the gap. CDR1 and CDR2 (germline): SGHRS, YFSETQ. The CDR3 is made up of 14 amino acids. The CDR3 nucleotides are TGCGCCAGCAGTGTGGGTACCGGCGTCTATACGCAGTATTTT. It is translated as CASSVGTGVYTQYF.

This clonotype came up many times. V gene TRBV7-2 combines with J gene TRBJ2-3; tentative D call: TRBD1 (7 bases). In germline, CDR1 is SGHTA, CDR2 FQGNSA. The V gene lost 5 bases and the J gene lost 9 bases, with 30 bases spanning the gap. This CDR3 is built from 18 residues. The CDR3 is CASSSSPRDSSFKDTQYF. Here the CDR3 DNA reads TGTGCCAGCAGCAGCTCACCGCGGGACAGTTCTTTTAAGGACACGCAGTATTTT.

In its sample, this clonotype was seen a few times. This chain uses TRBV12-3 or TRBV12-4 with TRBJ1-2; TRBD1 might be the D (6 bases). This CDR3 has 14 amino acids. Trimming took 5 bases from V and 7 from J, leaving 17 bases between them. In DNA form, the CDR3 reads TGTGCCAGCAGTCTGGGGGGCTTGGGTGGTGGCTACACCTTC. Encoded protein: CASSLGGLGGGYTF.

There are many counts of this clonotype. The chain links TRBV28 to TRBJ2-7; the match to TRBD1 covers 9 bases. Germline CDR1 reads MDHEN; CDR2 reads SYDVKM. With V trimmed by 7 bases and J by 5 bases, 12 bases remained unmatched. This CDR3 has 15 residues. For the CDR3, the DNA is TGTGCCAGCAATTCTCCCCGACAGGGGGGCCACGAGCAGTACTTC. Protein: CASNSPRQGGHEQYF.

In regard to this clonotype: This may stem from a read error, because a much larger clone lies one nucleotide away. V and J are TRBV18 and TRBJ1-5, with D uncertain. Trimming shortened V by 3 bases and J by 0 bases, and 12 bases separated the two germline ends. The CDR3 runs to 16 residues. Germline assignment: CDR1 KGHSH and CDR2 LQKENI. The CDR3 nucleotides read TGTGCCAGCTCACCTAAGGCCAGGCCTAGCAATCAGCCCCAGCATTTT. This sequence encodes CASSPKARPSNQPQHF.

This chain joins TRBV10-3 and TRBJ2-1, with 12 bases matching TRBD2. The junction had 11 bases not matched to a gene; V was cut back by 3 bases and J by 8 bases. The germline CDR1 and CDR2 sequences are ENHRY and SYGVKD. The CDR3 sequence is 17 residues long. This CDR3 is CAISDRTSGTHQDEQFF. Written as DNA, the CDR3 is TGTGCCATCAGTGATCGGACTAGCGGGACTCATCAGGATGAGCAGTTCTTC.

This chain uses TRBV29-1 with TRBJ1-2; 8 bases match TRBD1. V dropped 6 bases and J dropped 5; count of bases not matched to a gene: 8. The CDR3 covers 13 residues. Germline loops: CDR1 SQVTM, CDR2 ANQGSEA. The CDR3 here is CSVSRGQGYGYTF. The CDR3 DNA reads TGCAGCGTATCCAGGGGGCAGGGATATGGCTACACCTTC.

The chain carries TRBV20-1 and TRBJ2-3; TRBD1 might be the D (7 bases). The CDR3 is made up of 17 amino acids. In germline, CDR1 is DFQATT, CDR2 SNEGSKA (reference sequence). V lost 5 bases to trimming and J lost 4 bases, with 25 bases between them. CDR3: CSAPPWGRGGGADTQYF. The CDR3 DNA is TGCAGTGCTCCCCCGTGGGGGAGAGGGGGCGGGGCAGATACGCAGTATTTT.

This clonotype was counted at least ten times. The V call is TRBV4-2, the J call TRBJ2-3, with D possibly matching TRBD2 (5 bases). CDR3 length: 14 amino acids. Trimming cost V 4 bases and J 4 bases, with 12 bases left between them. Germline V gene lookup returns CDR1 LGHNA and CDR2 YNFKEQ. The CDR3 DNA is TGTGCCAGCAGCCGCCGGCTAGCCTCAGATACGCAGTATTTT. As protein: CASSRRLASDTQYF.